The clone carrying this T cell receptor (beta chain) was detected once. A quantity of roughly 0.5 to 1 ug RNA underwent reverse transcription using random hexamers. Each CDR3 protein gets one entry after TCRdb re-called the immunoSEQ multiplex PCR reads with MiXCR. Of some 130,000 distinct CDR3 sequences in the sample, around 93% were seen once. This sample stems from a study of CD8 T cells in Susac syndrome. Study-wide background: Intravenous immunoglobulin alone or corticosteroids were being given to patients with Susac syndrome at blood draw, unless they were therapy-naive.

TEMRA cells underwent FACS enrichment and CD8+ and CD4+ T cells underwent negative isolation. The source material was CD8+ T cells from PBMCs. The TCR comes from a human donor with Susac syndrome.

Here the CDR3 DNA reads TGCAGCGTTGAAGATCTCACAGGCATGAACACTGAAGCTTTCTTT. Translation gives CSVEDLTGMNTEAFF. The chain combines TRBV29-1 with TRBJ1-1; D might be TRBD1 (5 bases). Germline V CDR1 and CDR2: SQVTM, ANQGSEA. The V end lost 0 bases, the J end lost 0 bases, and 11 bases lay between the germline ends. The CDR3 loop spans 15 amino acids. Supplemented by reference TRBV29-1 and TRBJ1-1, the full variable domain reads SAVISQKPSRDICQRGTSLTIQCQVDSQVTMMFWYRQQPGQSLTLIATANQGSEATYESGFVIDKFPISRPNLTFSTLTVSNMSPEDSSIYLCSVEDLTGMNTEAFFGQGTRLTVV.